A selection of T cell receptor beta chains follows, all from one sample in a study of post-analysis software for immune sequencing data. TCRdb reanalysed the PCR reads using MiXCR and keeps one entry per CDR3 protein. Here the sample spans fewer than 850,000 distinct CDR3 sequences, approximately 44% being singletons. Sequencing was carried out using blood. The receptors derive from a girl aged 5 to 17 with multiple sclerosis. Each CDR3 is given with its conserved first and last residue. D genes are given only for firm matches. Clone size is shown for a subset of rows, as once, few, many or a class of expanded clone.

CASSLEGLAGGLYNEQFF | TGTGCCAGCAGCTTAGAGGGACTAGCGGGAGGGCTTTACAATGAGCAGTTCTTC | NA | TRBJ2-1 | TRBD2 | TRBV7-2
CASSLVFGSYEQYF | TGTGCCAGCAGCTTAGTTTTCGGGAGCTACGAGCAGTACTTC | NA | TRBJ2-7 | NA | TRBV5-6
CASSPAGNTDTQYF | TGTGCCAGCAGTCCCGCCGGCAACACTGATACGCAGTATTTT | once | TRBJ2-3 | NA | TRBV28
CTSSQDHDRLETQYF | TGCACCAGCAGCCAGGACCACGACAGGCTCGAGACCCAGTACTTC | NA | TRBJ2-5 | NA | TRBV1
CASSGEGTQQFF | TGTGCCAGCAGCGGCGAGGGAACCCAGCAGTTCTTC | few | TRBJ2-1 | NA | TRBV9
CATSRDYMNTEAFF | TGTGCCACCAGCAGAGACTACATGAACACTGAAGCTTTCTTT | once | TRBJ1-1 | NA | TRBV15
CASGEREVTQYF | TGCGCCAGTGGTGAGCGGGAGGTTACGCAGTATTTT | few | TRBJ2-3 | TRBD2 | TRBV5-1
CASSLGAGRLDEQYF | TGCGCCAGCAGCTTGGGGGCAGGTCGTTTGGACGAGCAGTACTTC | NA | TRBJ2-7 | NA | TRBV5-1
CASSQEGSSSQETQYF | TGTGCCAGCAGCCAAGAAGGTTCGTCATCCCAAGAGACCCAGTACTTC | few | TRBJ2-5 | NA | TRBV4-2
CASSSWTGNYGYTF | TGTGCCAGCAGCTCCTGGACAGGGAACTATGGCTACACCTTC | many | TRBJ1-2 | TRBD1 | TRBV7-9
CASSATTGMNTEAFF | TGTGCCAGCAGCGCGACGACAGGGATGAACACTGAAGCTTTCTTT | NA | TRBJ1-1 | TRBD1 | TRBV13
CASSSGPWVEQYF | TGTGCCAGCAGTTCCGGGCCCTGGGTCGAGCAGTACTTC | NA | TRBJ2-7 | NA | TRBV7-9
CASNDGSYEQYF | TGTGCCAGTAACGACGGTTCCTACGAGCAGTACTTC | NA | TRBJ2-7 | NA | TRBV19
CSATLTSGRHPDTQYF | TGCAGTGCTACCCTGACTAGCGGGAGGCATCCAGATACGCAGTATTTT | NA | TRBJ2-3 | TRBD2 | TRBV20-1
CSVHRDSQETQYF | TGCAGCGTCCACCGGGACAGTCAAGAGACCCAGTACTTC | NA | TRBJ2-5 | TRBD1 | TRBV29-1
CASSFGGTGTDTQYF | TGTGCCAGCAGCTTTGGGGGGACTGGCACAGATACGCAGTATTTT | few | TRBJ2-3 | NA | TRBV7-3
CASSQDIMGGAPLNYGYTF | TGCGCCAGCAGCCAAGATATCATGGGGGGCGCCCCCCTTAACTATGGCTACACCTTC | few | TRBJ1-2 | NA | TRBV4-1
CASSTRGGYFYEQYF | TGTGCCAGCAGCACCCGAGGGGGATACTTCTACGAGCAGTACTTC | NA | TRBJ2-7 | NA | TRBV13
CASSRGRDEKLFF | TGTGCCAGCAGCCGCGGACGAGATGAAAAACTGTTTTTT | NA | TRBJ1-4 | NA | TRBV7-6
CASSYFRQFGGQFF | TGTGCCAGCAGTTACTTCCGACAGTTTGGAGGGCAGTTCTTC | few | TRBJ2-1 | NA | TRBV6-2/TRBV6-3
CASRLGPGQGYNEQFF | TGTGCCAGCAGACTCGGCCCGGGACAGGGTTACAATGAGCAGTTCTTC | NA | TRBJ2-1 | TRBD1 | TRBV27
CATGPRAGGQETQYF | TGTGCCACCGGCCCCCGAGCGGGGGGGCAAGAGACCCAGTACTTC | NA | TRBJ2-5 | TRBD2 | TRBV30
CATGRTSGSSYNEQFF | TGTGCCACCGGTAGGACTAGCGGTAGCTCCTACAATGAGCAGTTCTTC | NA | TRBJ2-1 | TRBD2 | TRBV2
CSAIGTVGNQPQHF | TGCAGTGCCATTGGGACAGTTGGCAATCAGCCCCAGCATTTT | once | TRBJ1-5 | TRBD1 | TRBV20-1